Following are 20 T cell receptor beta chains from one sample sequenced in a study of blood T cells in healthy people across ages. Using a J-beta primer mix together with a sample-barcoded 5' primer, a second PCR was run for roughly 6 to 12 cycles. TCRdb redid the calling of the 5' RACE reads with MiXCR, one entry per CDR3 protein. Here the sample spans 720,000 or so distinct CDR3 sequences, 40% to 50% being singletons. Sequencing used blood. These receptors were obtained from an elderly man in good health.

The chain uses TRBV7-9 and TRBJ2-3, with D possibly called TRBD1 or TRBD2 (5 bases each). The CDR3 extends over 16 amino acids. Trimming cost V 2 bases and J 2 bases, with 14 bases left between them. Germline CDR1 reads SEHNR; CDR2 reads FQNEAQ (reference sequence). The CDR3 bases are TGTGCCAGCAGCTTAAGAGGGGCTACCTTCACAGATACGCAGTATTTT. This encodes CASSLRGATFTDTQYF.

The chain joins TRBV10-3 to TRBJ2-7; 7 nucleotides match TRBD2. The germline V gene encodes CDR1 ENHRY and CDR2 SYGVKD. Unmatched junction bases numbered 10, after V lost 5 bases and J lost 3 bases. CDR3 length: 15 residues. CDR3 sequence reads: CAISLSSGTNYEQYF. The CDR3 DNA reads TGTGCCATCAGTTTATCGAGCGGGACGAACTACGAGCAGTACTTC.

The CDR3 loop is CASSSGPRGDTQYF. CDR3 sequence (DNA): TGTGCCAGCAGTTCGGGACCGCGAGGGGATACGCAGTATTTT. The chain is built from TRBV6-2 or TRBV6-3 and TRBJ2-3; perhaps D is TRBD1 or TRBD2 (5 bases each). Trimming took off 4 bases at V and 6 bases at J, with 14 bases between the two ends. The CDR3 has 14 residues. CDR1 is MNHEY, CDR2 SVGEGT, per germline.

Here the CDR3 DNA reads TGTGCTAGTGGTTTGTTACGCGGGGGGGACATTCAGTACTTC. It codes for CASGLLRGGDIQYF. The gene calls are TRBV12-5 and TRBJ2-4; 9 bases are shared with TRBD2. The V segment lost 2 bases and the J segment 8 bases; nucleotides outside the gene matches: 4. Germline lookup yields CDR1 LGHNT and CDR2 FRNRAP. CDR3 length equals 14 residues.

To note about this clonotype: This may be a read error, as it is one base from a much larger clone. This chain joins TRBV29-1 and TRBJ1-1; no clear D gene. Trimming stripped 7 bases from V and 3 bases from J, with 9 bases between. In germline, CDR1 is SQVTM, CDR2 ANQGSEA. This CDR3 comprises 11 residues. CDR3 residues: CSDIRDTEAFF. CDR3 DNA sequence: TGCAGCGACATCCGGGACACTGAAGCTTTCTTT.

This chain connects TRBV7-2 to TRBJ2-3, with 11 bases lining up with TRBD2. Trimming at V came to 4 bases and at J to 6 bases, leaving 18 bases not matched to a gene. Germline CDR1 SGHTA, CDR2 FQGNSA. This CDR3 has 19 residues. CDR3 coding DNA: TGTGCCAGCAGCTCTCACTTGGGTAGCGGGGGGGCCAATGCTGATACGCAGTATTTT. Residues: CASSSHLGSGGANADTQYF.

This clonotype was detected only a few times. This chain uses TRBV6-2 or TRBV6-3 with TRBJ1-5; possibly TRBD1 for D (6 bases). From germline, CDR1 is MNHEY and CDR2 SVGEGT. The CDR3 length is 13 residues. Trimming removed 10 bases from V and 6 bases from J, with 16 bases in between. The DNA for the CDR3 is TGTGCCATTTCGGGGGAAGGGGGTCAGCCCCAGCATTTT. This sequence encodes CAISGEGGQPQHF.

The gene calls are TRBV6-2 or TRBV6-3 and TRBJ1-1; D possibly corresponds to TRBD1 (5 bases). Trimming cost V 0 bases and J 0 bases, with 11 bases left between them. CDR1 MNHEY and CDR2 SVGEGT come from the germline V gene. This CDR3 is 16 amino acids long. For the CDR3, the DNA is TGTGCCAGCAGTTACTCCTTGGAGGGGATGAACACTGAAGCTTTCTTT. Translating it yields CASSYSLEGMNTEAFF.

The CDR3 DNA sequence: TGTGCCAGCAGCTTCTTCAGCTCTGGGGCCAACGTCCTGACTTTC. Protein product: CASSFFSSGANVLTF. The chain links TRBV6-1 to TRBJ2-6; D remains unclear. The germline V and J ends were trimmed by 6 bases and 0 bases, with 9 bases remaining between them. Per germline, CDR1 MNHNS and CDR2 SASEGT. The CDR3 is 15 amino acids.

The V and J genes are TRBV20-1 and TRBJ1-1; D is unclear. The CDR3 totals 13 residues. V was pared by 0 bases and J by 8 bases, with 13 bases between. Looked up from germline, CDR1 is DFQATT and CDR2 is SNEGSKA (reference sequence). CDR3 residues: CSARDTVAIEAFF. CDR3 DNA sequence: TGCAGTGCTAGAGATACGGTCGCAATCGAAGCTTTCTTT.

This clonotype was observed a few times. The V call is TRBV5-1, the J call TRBJ2-3, with 12 positions matching TRBD2. V shed 0 bases and J 6 bases; nucleotides not matched to a gene: 5. CDR3 length equals 16 residues. CDR1 and CDR2 (germline): SGHRS, YFSETQ. CDR3: CASSLGLAGAMDTQYF. The CDR3 DNA is TGCGCCAGCAGCTTGGGACTAGCGGGAGCAATGGATACGCAGTATTTT.

The chain combines TRBV7-9 with TRBJ1-1, with D possibly TRBD1 on 5 matching bases. CDR1 is SEHNR, CDR2 FQNEAQ, per germline (reference sequence). Trimming took 1 base from V and 8 from J, leaving 11 bases between them. The CDR3 contains 13 residues. The CDR3 loop reads CASSLDGGSEAFF. In DNA, the CDR3 is TGTGCCAGCAGCTTAGATGGGGGGTCCGAAGCTTTCTTT.

The rearrangement links TRBV7-7 to TRBJ2-1; 9 bases match TRBD1. Germline lookup yields CDR1 SSHAT and CDR2 FNYEAQ (reference sequence). The CDR3 sequence is 13 residues long. Trimming took 5 bases from V and 10 from J; bases not matched to a gene: 6. The CDR3 loop reads CASSKGQGLEQFF. The CDR3 coding sequence is TGTGCCAGCAGCAAAGGACAGGGGCTGGAGCAGTTCTTC.

CDR3 loop: CASSLGGLAEAGHETQYF. The CDR3 coding sequence is TGTGCCAGCAGCTTAGGGGGACTAGCGGAGGCCGGTCACGAGACCCAGTACTTC. This chain connects TRBV7-8 to TRBJ2-5; 11 bases are shared with TRBD2. Germline trimming cut 1 base from V and 5 bases from J; bases unmatched to any gene: 12. Germline values: CDR1 SGHVS, CDR2 FQNEAQ. The CDR3 extends over 18 amino acids.

The sample holds a few counts of this clonotype. The CDR3 DNA follows: TGCGCCAGCAGTGAGAGGGCTCAACAAGAGACCCAGTACTTC. It yields the protein CASSERAQQETQYF. This chain connects TRBV5-1 to TRBJ2-5, with a possible D match to TRBD2 (5 bases). In germline, CDR1 is SGHRS, CDR2 YFSETQ. This CDR3 spans 14 amino acids. V lost 5 bases, J lost 2 bases, and 13 bases lay in between.

Only a few counts were recorded for this clonotype. This chain joins TRBV7-2 and TRBJ1-2, with D maybe TRBD1 (6 bases). V was clipped by 3 bases and J by 9 bases, with 14 bases between them. CDR1 is SGHTA and CDR2 is FQGNSA in the germline V gene. This CDR3 has 13 residues. The CDR3 region is CASSFRGLGSYTF. CDR3 nucleotide sequence: TGTGCCAGCAGCTTTCGGGGGCTGGGTAGCTACACCTTC.

This clonotype has ten or more counts. This CDR3 is CASSFILAGGLGETQYF. The CDR3 DNA follows: TGTGCCAGCAGCTTTATCCTAGCGGGAGGCCTGGGGGAGACCCAGTACTTC. V and J are TRBV7-2 and TRBJ2-5; 11 nucleotides line up with TRBD2. Germline V gives CDR1 SGHTA, CDR2 FQGNSA. V lost 3 bases and J lost 5; bases outside the gene matches: 11. The CDR3 has 17 residues.

The chain combines TRBV10-2 with TRBJ2-7, with D perhaps TRBD1 (5 bases). Judging by the DNA end, TRBJ2-5 fits better; the J call may be wrong. This CDR3 has 13 amino acids. The germline V gene encodes CDR1 WSHSY and CDR2 SAAADI. CDR3 in DNA: TGCGCCAGCAGAGGATCCCAGGGAGAGACCCAGTACTTC. Protein sequence: CASRGSQGETQYF.

The V call is TRBV4-1, the J call TRBJ2-7; no reliable D call. The CDR3 extends over 13 amino acids. V was cut by 1 base and J by 2 bases, with 6 bases left in between. CDR1 is MGHRA and CDR2 is YSYEKL in the germline V gene. The chain's CDR3 is CASSQVGTYEQYF. The CDR3, as DNA: TGCGCCAGCAGCCAAGTAGGTACCTACGAGCAGTACTTC.

In regard to this clonotype: The junction departs from the called germline gene at one end, perhaps through a read error. V is TRBV5-4 and J is TRBJ2-7; TRBD1 agrees at 7 bases. CDR3 length: 16 residues. CDR1 is SGHNT and CDR2 is YYREEE in the germline V gene (reference sequence). CDR3 amino acids: CASSPDGDRPSDEQYF. The CDR3 bases are TGTGCCAGCAGCCCGGATGGGGACAGACCCTCCGACGAGCAGTACTTC.